The present T cell receptor beta chain was sequenced within a study of cytomegalovirus exposure and HLA in healthy donors. Study information: Researchers found that around 80% of over 350 genotyped donors fell within the Caucasian-associated ancestry cluster. Overall study findings and caveats: Three CMV-associated chains proved CMV antigen-specific in vitro. A classifier reportedly called cytomegalovirus status with high sensitivity and specificity. With DRB1 most and HLA-C fewest, TCR association rates differed between HLA loci in a later analysis.

Germline V gene lookup returns CDR1 SGHVS and CDR2 FQNEAQ. The CDR3 is made up of 14 amino acids. Trimming removed 2 bases from V and 3 bases from J, with 7 bases in between. A single count supports this clone. Its antigen is still unknown. Use of 60 Vbeta and 13 Jbeta primers characterized the PCR. Sequencing was performed with immunoSEQ multiplex PCR; in TCRdb, only in-frame clones are kept and a portion is missing. This table holds about 110,000 clones, roughly 80% found once. The sequenced sample consisted of PBMCs. This clonotype was sampled from a woman between 45 and 60 years old in good health and CMV-seropositive. The chain recombines TRBV7-8 with TRBJ2-2; D is uncertain. Here the CDR3 DNA reads TGTGCCAGCAGCTTAAGGAGCGACACCGGGGAGCTGTTTTTT. Encoded protein: CASSLRSDTGELFF.